The 16 T cell receptor beta chains below come from one sample, sequenced in a study of T cells in Graves' hyperthyroidism and ophthalmopathy. The source material, RNA transcripts, was used to amplify TCR beta CDR3 regions. During a first-round RT-PCR of the TCR CDR3, the HTBI primer set was used. MiXCR, run by TCRdb on the multiplex PCR reads, gives a single entry per CDR3 protein. This table holds 500,000 to 600,000 distinct CDR3 sequences, over 15% found once. Sequenced material: blood. The receptors shown here come from a woman between 18 and 30 years old with Graves' hyperthyroidism.

This chain uses TRBV7-2 with TRBJ2-7; TRBD1 matches 10 bases. The germline CDR1 and CDR2 sequences are SGHTA and FQGNSA. The length of the CDR3 is 16 residues. Trimming at V came to 5 bases and at J to 4 bases, leaving 11 bases not matched to a gene. CDR3 nucleotides: TGTGCCAGCAGCACACTACCGGGACAGGGGTCTTACGAGCAGTACTTC. As protein: CASSTLPGQGSYEQYF.

There are many counts of this clonotype. This chain uses TRBV2 with TRBJ2-5, with a tentative D call TRBD1 (5 bases). V was clipped by 5 bases and J by 5 bases, with 9 bases between them. This CDR3 is built from 12 residues. Germline V gene data show CDR1 as SNHLY and CDR2 as FYNNEI. CDR3 in amino acids: CASSWGEETQYF. DNA of the CDR3: TGTGCCAGCAGTTGGGGCGAGGAGACCCAGTACTTC.

This clonotype was seen ten or more times. The genes are TRBV7-2 and TRBJ2-1; tentatively, D is TRBD1 or TRBD2 (5 bases each). Trimming removed 5 bases at V and 7 bases at J, with 18 bases between. The germline V gene has CDR1 SGHTA and CDR2 FQGNSA. The CDR3 contains 15 residues. The CDR3 is CASSPSPGTLNEQFF. The CDR3, as DNA: TGTGCCAGCAGCCCTTCGCCGGGGACCCTGAATGAGCAGTTCTTC.

The rearrangement links TRBV10-1 to TRBJ2-1, with a weak D call TRBD1 (5 bases). V lost 6 bases, J lost 9 bases, and 9 bases lay in between. This CDR3 has 11 amino acids. Germline V lookup: CDR1 WNHNN, CDR2 SYGVQD (reference sequence). The CDR3 coding sequence is TGCGCCAGCAGAGGGGCTGGTGAGCAGTTCTTC. This sequence encodes CASRGAGEQFF.

This clonotype occurred a few times. J is TRBJ2-3 and V is TRBV20-1, with D possibly TRBD2 on 7 matching bases. The germline CDR1 and CDR2 sequences are DFQATT and SNEGSKA (reference sequence). This CDR3 has 13 residues. Trimming removed 3 bases at V and 1 base at J, with 8 bases between. CDR3 sequence reads: CSARGGRTDTQYF. In DNA, the CDR3 is TGCAGTGCTAGGGGGGGGCGCACAGATACGCAGTATTTT.

This clonotype was detected a few times. DNA of the CDR3: TGCGCCAGCAGCCAAGATCGCCTAGCGGGAGGGGGGGGCACAGATACGCAGTATTTT. Translation gives CASSQDRLAGGGGTDTQYF. The rearrangement joins TRBV4-1 to TRBJ2-3, with 12 positions matching TRBD2. Trimming removed 0 bases from V and 1 base from J; junction bases left unmatched: 8. The CDR3 loop spans 19 amino acids. Per the germline V gene, CDR1 is MGHRA and CDR2 is YSYEKL.

V and J are TRBV6-1 and TRBJ2-4; TRBD1 might be the D (5 bases). V shed 6 bases and J shed 1 base, with 16 bases lying between them. CDR1 MNHNS and CDR2 SASEGT come from the germline V gene. The length of the CDR3 is 16 residues. In nucleotides, the CDR3 is TGTGCCAGCAGACGAATCTCCCCAGGGGCCAAAAACATTCAGTACTTC. The encoded protein is CASRRISPGAKNIQYF.

The rearrangement joins TRBV6-5 to TRBJ1-2; TRBD1 agrees at 10 bases. The V and J ends lost 4 bases and 2 bases, in that order; junction bases with no gene match: 13. This CDR3 has 18 residues. Germline-derived CDR1 and CDR2 are MNHEY and SVGAGI. The CDR3 DNA sequence: TGTGCCAGCAGTTCAACCGTCCGGGACAGGGGTCTGAACTATGGCTACACCTTC. Translated, it gives CASSSTVRDRGLNYGYTF.

Many counts were recorded for this clonotype. The chain uses TRBV18 and TRBJ2-1; D could derive from TRBD1 or TRBD2 (5 bases each). V was trimmed by 1 base and J by 4 bases, leaving 11 bases between them. The CDR3 contains 15 residues. Per germline, CDR1 KGHSH and CDR2 LQKENI. This CDR3 reads CASSPRDGRYNEQFF. CDR3 DNA: TGTGCCAGCTCACCACGGGACGGCCGATACAATGAGCAGTTCTTC.

This clonotype came up a few times. The V gene is TRBV4-3, the J gene TRBJ2-4; D is possibly TRBD1 (7 bases). Germline lookup yields CDR1 LGHNA and CDR2 YSLEER. This CDR3 region has 19 residues. The V and J ends lost 0 bases and 1 base respectively, with 19 bases between them. The CDR3 nucleotides read TGCGCCAGCAGCCAAGATTTGAAGGAGGGGGCGATGGCCAAAAACATTCAGTACTTC. Translating it yields CASSQDLKEGAMAKNIQYF.

This clonotype appeared many times. V and J are TRBV20-1 and TRBJ1-1; D is uncertain. This CDR3 has 13 amino acids. The V end lost 3 bases, the J end lost 1 base, and 9 bases lay between the germline ends. Germline CDR1 and CDR2: DFQATT and SNEGSKA (reference sequence). CDR3 amino acids: CSASSRENTEAFF. The DNA for the CDR3 is TGCAGTGCTAGCTCCCGAGAGAACACTGAAGCTTTCTTT.

The chain carries TRBV5-1 and TRBJ2-3, with TRBD2 identical over 7 bases. The CDR3 sequence is 16 residues long. Germline lookup yields CDR1 SGHRS and CDR2 YFSETQ. The ends lost 3 bases at V and 2 bases at J; junction bases unmatched: 9. The CDR3 is CASSWGGDYYTDTQYF. The CDR3 DNA follows: TGCGCCAGCAGCTGGGGGGGAGACTATTACACAGATACGCAGTATTTT.

This rearrangement joins TRBV12-3 or TRBV12-4 to TRBJ2-5, with D uncertain. The V end was cut by 6 bases, the J end by 5 bases, with 13 bases between. This CDR3 comprises 13 residues. CDR3 DNA: TGTGCCAGCAGCCCCGTGGCCGCTGAGACCCAGTACTTC. Translating gives CASSPVAAETQYF.

The sample holds one count of this clonotype. A read error is possible here, since a much larger clone lies one base away. The rearrangement uses TRBV20-1 and TRBJ2-3; 8 bases map to TRBD2. J was trimmed by 1 base and V by 5 bases; bases with no gene match: 8. Looked up from germline, CDR1 is DFQATT and CDR2 is SNEGSKA (reference sequence). CDR3 size: 15 residues. The CDR3 DNA sequence: TGCAGTGCTGAGACTAGCGAGGGCCGCACAGATACGCAGTATTTT. It codes for CSAETSEGRTDTQYF.

This clonotype was picked up many times. The CDR3: CASGKDLSTDTQYF. CDR3 in DNA: TGTGCTAGTGGCAAGGACCTCAGCACAGATACGCAGTATTTT. The chain employs TRBV12-5 and TRBJ2-3; D gene ambiguous. Between the trimmed V and J ends, which lost 6 bases and 0 bases, there was a span of 10 bases. Germline V CDR1 and CDR2: LGHNT, FRNRAP. This CDR3 comprises 14 residues.

This clonotype has at least ten counts. The rearrangement joins TRBV12-3 or TRBV12-4 to TRBJ2-5, with D tentatively TRBD1 or TRBD2 (6 bases each). The CDR3 covers 14 residues. V was clipped by 2 bases and J by 4 bases, with 11 bases between them. The CDR3 bases are TGTGCCAGCAGTTTATTGGGGGGCCTAGAGACCCAGTACTTC. As protein: CASSLLGGLETQYF.